These T cell receptor beta chains were read from a single sample in a study of response to subunit inactivated influenza vaccine. TCRdb recomputed calls from the RT-PCR reads with MiXCR, one row per CDR3 protein. The sample includes roughly 790,000 distinct CDR3 sequences, about 20% of them seen just once. Sequenced material: PBMCs from blood, taken roughly 5 days after vaccination. These receptors originate from a man in his forties or fifties who received an inactivated influenza vaccine. Both conserved end residues are trimmed from each CDR3.

CDR3 length,V gene,CDR3 protein
13,TRBV20-1,SADRLAGGLNEQF
14,TRBV6-2/TRBV6-3,ASNIGGFWSSYEQY
13,TRBV7-7,ASSLASQIQETQY
15,TRBV27,ASRRRAGTSGSYEQY
16,TRBV4-3,ASSQTPGWTGGNEKLF
13,TRBV7-9,ASSQNFLFGETQY
18,TRBV5-4,ASSLKAGLAVRSSYNEQF
11,TRBV7-9,ASSGPRGYEQY
16,TRBV5-1,ASSFPGPGGKRDYEQY
10,TRBV5-8,ASSGPIRPQH
13,TRBV9,ASSASGNSYNEQF
11,TRBV19,ASSARVLGEQY
13,TRBV6-1,ASSPSWRLAGTQY
14,TRBV20-1,SARELGEGRVGELF
13,TRBV29-1,SVEDRNRNTGELF
12,TRBV20-1,SAQRTANTGELF
9,TRBV10-3,ATGQAYEQY
12,TRBV7-2,ASSLGASYYEQY
12,TRBV5-1,ASRGGISTDTQY
14,TRBV20-1,SARAGTALAKNIQY
11,TRBV6-2/TRBV6-3,ASSINRNYEQY
15,TRBV10-3,AISPRTSGSAYNEQF
14,TRBV20-1,SARDLISAVKNIQY
12,TRBV20-1,SASYGTGSHEQY
12,TRBV28,ASSVSGRNNEQF
12,TRBV5-5,ASSIRESRPPLH
12,TRBV19,ASSIRFGTDTQY
13,TRBV4-2,ASSQDWGGGYEQY
12,TRBV7-8,ASSGQPDTGELF
12,TRBV10-3,AISESVTSGELF
12,TRBV4-2,ASSQGPGQETQY
11,TRBV5-1,ASSTAAFREQY
17,TRBV20-1,SAGLAGLPVLAPWNEQY
11,TRBV18,ASSPPSGVEQY
13,TRBV5-1,ASSPTSGTGGEQY
13,TRBV7-6,ASSAFGGLTDTQY
12,TRBV12-3/TRBV12-4,ASSLAAKNSPLH
13,TRBV5-5,ASSGEGTMLEPQH
11,TRBV7-2,ASSPLGADTQY
16,TRBV12-3/TRBV12-4,AFSIPSLSGGSTDTQY
12,TRBV7-2,ASAHSSYNSPLH
15,TRBV20-1,SARDPRRGGNTGELF
13,TRBV5-1,ASSSGTTNTGELF
11,TRBV5-3,ARSYTQSYEQY
17,TRBV11-1,ASSPRGLAGTLRTDTQY